This section outlines one TCR beta chain sequence together with its context. This entry is derived from a study of neurological immune-mediated disorders. 5'RACE with 10-nucleotide random UMIs generated the cDNA. MiXCR was run by TCRdb on the 5' RACE reads, yielding one entry per CDR3 protein. The sample records around 40,000 distinct CDR3 sequences, roughly 6.9% being singletons. The study used blood bank volunteers in Maryland, USA, as healthy controls. Libraries from sorted cells each used some 1 million CD4+ or CD8+ T cells. Germline-derived CDR1 and CDR2 are SEHNR and FQNEAQ (reference sequence). The length of the CDR3 is 14 residues. V lost 3 bases and J lost 4, with 12 bases in between.

The receptor's source is a man aged 50-59 years in good health. The material sequenced was CD4+ T cells from blood. The chain joins TRBV7-9 to TRBJ1-2; weak D call: TRBD1 (5 bases). Here the CDR3 DNA reads TGTGCCAGCAGCTTCAGGGAAACCTTCTATGGCTACACCTTC. Translated, it gives CASSFRETFYGYTF. The full variable domain, with the rest looked up from reference TRBV7-9 and TRBJ1-2, is DTGVSQNPRHKITKRGQNVTFRCDPISEHNRLYWYRQTLGQGPEFLTYFQNEAQLEKSRLLSDRFSAERPKGSFSTLEIQRTEQGDSAMYLCASSFRETFYGYTFGSGTRLTVV.